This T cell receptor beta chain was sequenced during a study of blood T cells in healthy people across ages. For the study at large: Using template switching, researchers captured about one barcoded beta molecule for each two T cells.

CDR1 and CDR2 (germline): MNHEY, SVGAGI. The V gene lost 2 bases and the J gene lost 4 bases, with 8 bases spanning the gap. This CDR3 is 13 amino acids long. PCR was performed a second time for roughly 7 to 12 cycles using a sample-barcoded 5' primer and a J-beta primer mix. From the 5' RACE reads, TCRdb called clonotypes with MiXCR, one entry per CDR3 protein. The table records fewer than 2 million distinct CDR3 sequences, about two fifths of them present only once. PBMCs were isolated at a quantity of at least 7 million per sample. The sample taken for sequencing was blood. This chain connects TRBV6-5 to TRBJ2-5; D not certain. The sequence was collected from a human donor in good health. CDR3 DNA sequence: TGTGCCAGCAGTTACGCAGGATTAGAGACCCAGTACTTC. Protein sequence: CASSYAGLETQYF.